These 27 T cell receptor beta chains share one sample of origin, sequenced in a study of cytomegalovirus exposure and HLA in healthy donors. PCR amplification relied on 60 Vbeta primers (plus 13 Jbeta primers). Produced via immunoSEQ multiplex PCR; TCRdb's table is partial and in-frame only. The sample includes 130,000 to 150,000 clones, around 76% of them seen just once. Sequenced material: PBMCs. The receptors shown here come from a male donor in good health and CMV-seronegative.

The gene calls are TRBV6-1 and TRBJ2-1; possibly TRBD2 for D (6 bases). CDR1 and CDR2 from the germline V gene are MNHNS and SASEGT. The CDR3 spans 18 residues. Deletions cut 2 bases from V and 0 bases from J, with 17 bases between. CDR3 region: CASSEFLAAGSSYNEQFF. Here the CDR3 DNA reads TGTGCCAGCAGTGAATTCTTGGCGGCGGGAAGCTCCTACAATGAGCAGTTCTTC.

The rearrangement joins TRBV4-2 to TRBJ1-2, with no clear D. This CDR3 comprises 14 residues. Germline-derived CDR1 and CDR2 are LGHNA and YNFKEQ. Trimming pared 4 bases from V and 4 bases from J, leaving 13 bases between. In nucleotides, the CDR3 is TGTGCCAGCAGCCCACCACAAATTCTCTATGGCTACACCTTC. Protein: CASSPPQILYGYTF.

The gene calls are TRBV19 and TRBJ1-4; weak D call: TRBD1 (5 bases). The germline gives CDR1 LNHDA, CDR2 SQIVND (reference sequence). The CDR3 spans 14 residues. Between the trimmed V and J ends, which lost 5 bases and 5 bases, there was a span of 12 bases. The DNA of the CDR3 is TGTGCCAGTAGTCGGACGGGGGACAATGAAAAACTGTTTTTT. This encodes CASSRTGDNEKLFF.

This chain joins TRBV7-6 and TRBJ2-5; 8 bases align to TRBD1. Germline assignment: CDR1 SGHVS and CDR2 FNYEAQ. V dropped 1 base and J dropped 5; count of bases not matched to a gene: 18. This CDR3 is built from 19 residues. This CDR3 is CASSLDSWADTGGKETQYF. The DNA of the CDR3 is TGTGCCAGCAGCTTAGATAGTTGGGCCGATACAGGGGGTAAGGAGACCCAGTACTTC.

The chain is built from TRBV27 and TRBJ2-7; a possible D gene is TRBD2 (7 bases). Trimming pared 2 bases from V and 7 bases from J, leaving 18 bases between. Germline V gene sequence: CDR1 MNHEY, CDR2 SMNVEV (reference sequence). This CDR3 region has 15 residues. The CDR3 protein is CASSLLGGRLHEQYF. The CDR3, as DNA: TGTGCCAGCAGTTTACTGGGGGGGCGCCTCCATGAGCAGTACTTC.

CDR3 nucleotide sequence: TGTGCCACCTCAAAGGGGACAGCCATAAACACCGGGGAGCTGTTTTTT. This codes for CATSKGTAINTGELFF. V usage is TRBV7-2 and J usage is TRBJ2-2; 7 bases are shared with TRBD1. After removal of 10 bases from V and 2 bases from J, the junction contained 13 bases not matched to a gene. The CDR3 extends over 16 amino acids. Looked up from germline, CDR1 is SGHTA and CDR2 is FQGNSA.

Here the CDR3 DNA reads TGTGCCAGTAGTATTGCAGGCTTCGAGGAAAAACTGTTTTTT. Its translation: CASSIAGFEEKLFF. The rearrangement uses TRBV19 and TRBJ1-4, with D unclear. V was clipped by 3 bases and J by 8 bases, with 13 bases between them. The CDR3 is 14 residues long. Germline-derived CDR1 and CDR2 are LNHDA and SQIVND (reference sequence). Full variable domain (outside the CDR3, taken from reference TRBV19 and TRBJ1-4): DGGITQSPKYLFRKEGQNVTLSCEQNLNHDAMYWYRQDPGQGLRLIYYSQIVNDFQKGDIAEGYSVSREKKESFPLTVTSAQKNPTAFYLCASSIAGFEEKLFFGSGTQLSVL.

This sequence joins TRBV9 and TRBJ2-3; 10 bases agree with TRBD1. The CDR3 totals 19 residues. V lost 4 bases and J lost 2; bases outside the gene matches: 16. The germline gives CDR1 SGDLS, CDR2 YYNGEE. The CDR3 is CASSSWTGGSTSATDTQYF. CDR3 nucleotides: TGTGCCAGCAGCTCCTGGACAGGGGGTTCGACTAGCGCCACAGATACGCAGTATTTT.

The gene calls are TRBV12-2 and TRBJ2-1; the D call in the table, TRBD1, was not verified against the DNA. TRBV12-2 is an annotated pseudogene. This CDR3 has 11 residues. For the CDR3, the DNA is TGTGCAAGTCGCTTAGCGCTTTCAGAGTTCTTC. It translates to CASRLALSEFF.

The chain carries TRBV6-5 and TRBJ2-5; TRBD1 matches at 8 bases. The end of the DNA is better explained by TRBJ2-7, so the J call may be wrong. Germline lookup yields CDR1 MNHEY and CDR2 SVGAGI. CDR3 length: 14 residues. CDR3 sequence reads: CASKIGTGPYEQYF. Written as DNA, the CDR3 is TGTGCCAGCAAAATTGGGACAGGACCGTACGAGCAGTACTTC.

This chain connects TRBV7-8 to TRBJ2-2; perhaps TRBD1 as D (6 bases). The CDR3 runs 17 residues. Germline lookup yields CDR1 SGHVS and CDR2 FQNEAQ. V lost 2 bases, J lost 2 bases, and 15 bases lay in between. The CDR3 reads CASSLRAGAHNTGELFF. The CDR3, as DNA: TGTGCCAGCAGCTTACGAGCAGGGGCCCACAACACCGGGGAGCTGTTTTTT.

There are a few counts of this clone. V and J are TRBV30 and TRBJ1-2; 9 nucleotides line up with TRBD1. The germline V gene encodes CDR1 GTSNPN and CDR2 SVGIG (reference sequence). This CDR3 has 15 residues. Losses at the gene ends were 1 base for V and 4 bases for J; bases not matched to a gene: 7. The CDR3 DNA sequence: TGTGCCTGGAGTGCCCGACAGGGGGATGTCTATGGCTACACCTTC. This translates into CAWSARQGDVYGYTF.

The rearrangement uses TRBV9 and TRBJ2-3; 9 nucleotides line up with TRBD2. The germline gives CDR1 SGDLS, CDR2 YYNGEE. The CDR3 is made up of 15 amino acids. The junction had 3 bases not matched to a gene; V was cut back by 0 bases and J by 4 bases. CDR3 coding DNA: TGTGCCAGCAGCGTAGGGCGGGGGGGCCCAGATACGCAGTATTTT. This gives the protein CASSVGRGGPDTQYF.

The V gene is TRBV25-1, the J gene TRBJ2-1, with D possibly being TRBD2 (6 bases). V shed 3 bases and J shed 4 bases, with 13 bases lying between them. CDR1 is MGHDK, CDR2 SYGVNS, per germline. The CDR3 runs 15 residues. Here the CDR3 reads CASSDPRGIYNEQFF. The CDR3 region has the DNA TGTGCCAGCAGTGACCCCCGCGGGATTTACAATGAGCAGTTCTTC.

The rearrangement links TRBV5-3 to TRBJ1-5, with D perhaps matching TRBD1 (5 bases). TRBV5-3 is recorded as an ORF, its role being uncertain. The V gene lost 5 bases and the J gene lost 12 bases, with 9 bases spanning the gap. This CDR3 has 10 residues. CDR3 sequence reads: CARSPGLQHF. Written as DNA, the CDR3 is TGTGCCAGAAGTCCGGGACTCCAGCATTTT.

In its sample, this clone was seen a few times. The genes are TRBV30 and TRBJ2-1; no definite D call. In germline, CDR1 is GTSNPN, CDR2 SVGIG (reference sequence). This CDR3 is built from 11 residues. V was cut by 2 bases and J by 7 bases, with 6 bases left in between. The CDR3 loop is CAWSNGNEQFF. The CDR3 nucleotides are TGTGCCTGGAGTAACGGGAATGAGCAGTTCTTC.

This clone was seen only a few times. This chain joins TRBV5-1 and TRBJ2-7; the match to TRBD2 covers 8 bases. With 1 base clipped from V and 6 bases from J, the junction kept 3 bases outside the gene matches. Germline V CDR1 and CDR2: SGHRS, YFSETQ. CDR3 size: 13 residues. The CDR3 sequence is CASSLQREREQYF. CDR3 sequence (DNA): TGCGCCAGCAGCTTGCAGCGGGAGCGCGAGCAGTACTTC.

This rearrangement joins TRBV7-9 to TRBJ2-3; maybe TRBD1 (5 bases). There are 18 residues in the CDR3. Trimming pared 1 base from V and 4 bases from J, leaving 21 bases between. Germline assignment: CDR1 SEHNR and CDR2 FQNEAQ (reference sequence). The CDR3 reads CASSLVGVGSQAADTQYF. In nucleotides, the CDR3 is TGTGCCAGCAGCTTAGTTGGAGTTGGATCACAGGCCGCAGATACGCAGTATTTT.

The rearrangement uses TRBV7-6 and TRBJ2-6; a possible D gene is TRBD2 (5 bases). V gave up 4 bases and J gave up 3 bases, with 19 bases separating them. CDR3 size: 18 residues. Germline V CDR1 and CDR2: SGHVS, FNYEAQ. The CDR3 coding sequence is TGTGCCAGCAGCTCGGGGTTCGGGCAGGCCAGTGGGGCCAACGTCCTGACTTTC. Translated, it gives CASSSGFGQASGANVLTF.

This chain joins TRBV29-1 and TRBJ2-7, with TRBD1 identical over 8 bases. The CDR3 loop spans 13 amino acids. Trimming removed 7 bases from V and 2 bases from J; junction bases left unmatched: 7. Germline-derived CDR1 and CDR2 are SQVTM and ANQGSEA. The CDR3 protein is CSAVGQGAYEQYF. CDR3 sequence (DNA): TGCAGCGCTGTTGGACAGGGTGCCTACGAGCAGTACTTC.

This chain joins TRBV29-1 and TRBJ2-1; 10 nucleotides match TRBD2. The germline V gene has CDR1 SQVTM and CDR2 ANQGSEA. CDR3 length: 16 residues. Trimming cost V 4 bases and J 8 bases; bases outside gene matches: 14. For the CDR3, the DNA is TGCAGCGTTGCCGGGGCTAGCGGGGGAACTAGGGATGAGCAGTTCTTC. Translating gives CSVAGASGGTRDEQFF.

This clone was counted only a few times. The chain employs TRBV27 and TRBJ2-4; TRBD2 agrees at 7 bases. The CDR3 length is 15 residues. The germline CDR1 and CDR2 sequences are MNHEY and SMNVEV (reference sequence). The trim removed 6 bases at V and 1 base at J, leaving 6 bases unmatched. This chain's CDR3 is CASRLDGRAKNIQYF. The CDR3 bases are TGTGCCAGCAGATTGGACGGGAGGGCCAAAAACATTCAGTACTTC.

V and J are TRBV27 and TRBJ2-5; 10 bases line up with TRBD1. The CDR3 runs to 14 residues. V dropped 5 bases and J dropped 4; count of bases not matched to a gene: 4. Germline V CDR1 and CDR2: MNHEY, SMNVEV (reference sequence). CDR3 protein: CASSRDRGAETQYF. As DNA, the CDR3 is TGTGCCAGCAGTCGGGACAGGGGAGCAGAGACCCAGTACTTC.

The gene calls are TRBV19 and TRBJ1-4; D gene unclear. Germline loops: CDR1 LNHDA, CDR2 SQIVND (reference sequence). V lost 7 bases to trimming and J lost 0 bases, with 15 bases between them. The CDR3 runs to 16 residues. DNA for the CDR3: TGTGCCAGTAATTCTGTAGCGACGGCAACTAATGAAAAACTGTTTTTT. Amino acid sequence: CASNSVATATNEKLFF.

CDR3 in DNA: TGCAGCGTCGAGCCCGACAGGGACCGGTACACCGGGGAGCTGTTTTTT. The encoded protein is CSVEPDRDRYTGELFF. The chain couples TRBV29-1 to TRBJ2-2, with 7 positions matching TRBD1. V dropped 6 bases and J dropped 3; count of bases not matched to a gene: 13. CDR3 length: 16 amino acids. The V gene's germline CDR1 is SQVTM and CDR2 ANQGSEA.

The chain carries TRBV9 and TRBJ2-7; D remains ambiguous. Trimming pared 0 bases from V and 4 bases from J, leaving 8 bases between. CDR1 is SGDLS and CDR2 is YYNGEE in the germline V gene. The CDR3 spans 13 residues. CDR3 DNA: TGTGCCAGCAGCGTAGCGGAGAGGTACGAGCAGTACTTC. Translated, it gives CASSVAERYEQYF. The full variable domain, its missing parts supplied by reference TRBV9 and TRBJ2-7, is DSGVTQTPKHLITATGQRVTLRCSPRSGDLSVYWYQQSLDQGLQFLIQYYNGEERAKGNILERFSAQQFPDLHSELNLSSLELGDSALYFCASSVAERYEQYFGPGTRLTVT.

CDR3 protein: CASSPQLPGLAGGASDTQYF. The CDR3 DNA reads TGTGCCAGCAGTCCACAACTTCCGGGACTAGCGGGGGGGGCTTCAGATACGCAGTATTTT. The chain has TRBV27 and TRBJ2-3; TRBD2 matches at 16 bases. V trimming: 5 bases; J trimming: 4 bases; junction bases outside the gene matches: 15. CDR1 is MNHEY and CDR2 is SMNVEV in the germline V gene (reference sequence). The CDR3 is made up of 20 amino acids.